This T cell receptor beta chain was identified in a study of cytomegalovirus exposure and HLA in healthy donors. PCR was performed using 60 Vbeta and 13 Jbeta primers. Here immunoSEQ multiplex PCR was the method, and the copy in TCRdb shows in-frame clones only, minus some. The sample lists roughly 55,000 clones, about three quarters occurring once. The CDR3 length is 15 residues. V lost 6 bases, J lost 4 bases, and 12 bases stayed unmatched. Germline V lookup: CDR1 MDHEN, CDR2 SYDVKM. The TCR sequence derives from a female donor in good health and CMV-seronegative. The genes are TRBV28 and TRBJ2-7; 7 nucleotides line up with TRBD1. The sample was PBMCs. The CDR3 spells CASSPPGQSTYEQYF. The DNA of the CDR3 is TGTGCCAGCAGCCCGCCGGGACAGTCGACTTACGAGCAGTACTTC.